This T cell receptor (beta chain) was sequenced in a study of shared clonotypes between healthy human individuals (TCRdb year 2020). About the full investigation: Three men and a couple of women, aged 18 to 49 years, made up the cohort. The study deeply sequenced blood TCR repertoires of about 5 healthy adults to estimate repertoire size and the extent of clonotype sharing between individuals. Different laboratories and diverse techniques were used to prepare libraries and sequence TCR repertoires, to increase sequencing depth and limit assay-specific biases. Between about 0.94 and 8.9 billion PBMCs per donor were obtained by leukapheresis.

Sequences SGHDN (CDR1) and FVKESK (CDR2) are obtained from the germline V gene. The cysteine opens and the phenylalanine closes a CDR3 of 13 amino acids. CDR3 DNA only is kept here, 39 bases in frame from base 1. The junction carries 10 bases between V and J, which are trimmed by 3 bases and 4 bases respectively. Using the deep immunoSEQ assay, multiplex PCR amplified TCR CDR3 regions from genomic DNA. For each cell subset, the extracted genomic DNA was distributed evenly across all wells of several immunoSEQ 96-well plates, and each plate served as one replicate. For unsorted PBMC, approximately 0.3 ug genomic DNA, equal to 25,000 to 35,000 T cell genomes, was loaded into each replicate PCR. Ten immunoSEQ deep assay plates were used to sequence the unsorted PBMC genomic DNA. Purified libraries were measured with a Qubit 3.0 fluorometer, size-checked on a Bioanalyzer 2100, and measured again with the KAPA Library Quantification kit. Every immunoSEQ 96-well plate was sequenced on a dedicated single-read 150-cycle Illumina NextSeq 550 flow cell. The study's processing was this. The immunoSEQ output contained only junctional sequences without quality scores, so filtering could not match that applied to full-length reads. Sequences were annotated with PyIR, a Python wrapper for IgBLAST v1.9, using IMGT germline references to assign V/J genes and CDR3. Reads were filtered out if the reads had weak V/J assignments (E-value above 1e-6), no CDR3, stop codons, out-of-frame junctions, or ambiguous translated residues. V3J clonotypes were defined as sequences sharing an identical inferred V gene, J gene, and CDR3 amino acid sequence. The percentage overlap between two repertoires was calculated by dividing the number of shared unique clonotypes by the size of the smaller repertoire. Richness of each repertoire was evaluated using RTK rarefaction, the Chao1 estimator, and Recon v2.1 estimates of unobserved clonotypes. TCRdb stores this immuneACCESS table with in-frame sequences only. Part of the clones is absent; in the studies checked, under half of the shortfall reflects unresolved V genes, and no reason is known for the rest. That table gives V, J and clone size, and the DNA gave D and trimming. The sample table contains approximately 510,000 clones; only one count was recorded for less than 85% of them. The top ten clones comprise 10% to 15% of the sample.

Healthy HIV-negative adults with no recently reported acute infections or vaccinations were included as donors. Only Caucasian adults living in Nashville, Tennessee, USA were represented among the donors. For unsorted samples, around 85 million PBMCs were counted, and genomic DNA was extracted using the QIAamp DNA Blood Mini kit. Blood was obtained by leukapheresis, after which PBMCs were separated by Ficoll-Histopaque density gradient centrifugation and cryopreserved in liquid nitrogen vapor phase. The research as a whole found: Pairwise subsampling led to the expectation that sequencing depth would affect the degree of clonotype sharing among donors. Sampling was restricted to blood, and TCR repertoires in tissue are likely to differ from TCR repertoires in blood. Because the study included only a small number of donors, the genetic and exposure-history diversity represented was limited.

Comment on this clone: The antigen this receptor binds is unknown. Base quality data are lacking; no much larger clone is found one base away.

Specimen: PBMCs. This sequence was found in a woman in her 40s in good health. Some clones in this sample may be carry-over from other donors' samples. The sequence links TRBV14 to TRBJ2-7; the D gene is unclear. The DNA sequence reads TGTGCCAGCAGCCAGGGGTTACTGTACGAGCAGTACTTC. Translated, this is CASSQGLLYEQYF.